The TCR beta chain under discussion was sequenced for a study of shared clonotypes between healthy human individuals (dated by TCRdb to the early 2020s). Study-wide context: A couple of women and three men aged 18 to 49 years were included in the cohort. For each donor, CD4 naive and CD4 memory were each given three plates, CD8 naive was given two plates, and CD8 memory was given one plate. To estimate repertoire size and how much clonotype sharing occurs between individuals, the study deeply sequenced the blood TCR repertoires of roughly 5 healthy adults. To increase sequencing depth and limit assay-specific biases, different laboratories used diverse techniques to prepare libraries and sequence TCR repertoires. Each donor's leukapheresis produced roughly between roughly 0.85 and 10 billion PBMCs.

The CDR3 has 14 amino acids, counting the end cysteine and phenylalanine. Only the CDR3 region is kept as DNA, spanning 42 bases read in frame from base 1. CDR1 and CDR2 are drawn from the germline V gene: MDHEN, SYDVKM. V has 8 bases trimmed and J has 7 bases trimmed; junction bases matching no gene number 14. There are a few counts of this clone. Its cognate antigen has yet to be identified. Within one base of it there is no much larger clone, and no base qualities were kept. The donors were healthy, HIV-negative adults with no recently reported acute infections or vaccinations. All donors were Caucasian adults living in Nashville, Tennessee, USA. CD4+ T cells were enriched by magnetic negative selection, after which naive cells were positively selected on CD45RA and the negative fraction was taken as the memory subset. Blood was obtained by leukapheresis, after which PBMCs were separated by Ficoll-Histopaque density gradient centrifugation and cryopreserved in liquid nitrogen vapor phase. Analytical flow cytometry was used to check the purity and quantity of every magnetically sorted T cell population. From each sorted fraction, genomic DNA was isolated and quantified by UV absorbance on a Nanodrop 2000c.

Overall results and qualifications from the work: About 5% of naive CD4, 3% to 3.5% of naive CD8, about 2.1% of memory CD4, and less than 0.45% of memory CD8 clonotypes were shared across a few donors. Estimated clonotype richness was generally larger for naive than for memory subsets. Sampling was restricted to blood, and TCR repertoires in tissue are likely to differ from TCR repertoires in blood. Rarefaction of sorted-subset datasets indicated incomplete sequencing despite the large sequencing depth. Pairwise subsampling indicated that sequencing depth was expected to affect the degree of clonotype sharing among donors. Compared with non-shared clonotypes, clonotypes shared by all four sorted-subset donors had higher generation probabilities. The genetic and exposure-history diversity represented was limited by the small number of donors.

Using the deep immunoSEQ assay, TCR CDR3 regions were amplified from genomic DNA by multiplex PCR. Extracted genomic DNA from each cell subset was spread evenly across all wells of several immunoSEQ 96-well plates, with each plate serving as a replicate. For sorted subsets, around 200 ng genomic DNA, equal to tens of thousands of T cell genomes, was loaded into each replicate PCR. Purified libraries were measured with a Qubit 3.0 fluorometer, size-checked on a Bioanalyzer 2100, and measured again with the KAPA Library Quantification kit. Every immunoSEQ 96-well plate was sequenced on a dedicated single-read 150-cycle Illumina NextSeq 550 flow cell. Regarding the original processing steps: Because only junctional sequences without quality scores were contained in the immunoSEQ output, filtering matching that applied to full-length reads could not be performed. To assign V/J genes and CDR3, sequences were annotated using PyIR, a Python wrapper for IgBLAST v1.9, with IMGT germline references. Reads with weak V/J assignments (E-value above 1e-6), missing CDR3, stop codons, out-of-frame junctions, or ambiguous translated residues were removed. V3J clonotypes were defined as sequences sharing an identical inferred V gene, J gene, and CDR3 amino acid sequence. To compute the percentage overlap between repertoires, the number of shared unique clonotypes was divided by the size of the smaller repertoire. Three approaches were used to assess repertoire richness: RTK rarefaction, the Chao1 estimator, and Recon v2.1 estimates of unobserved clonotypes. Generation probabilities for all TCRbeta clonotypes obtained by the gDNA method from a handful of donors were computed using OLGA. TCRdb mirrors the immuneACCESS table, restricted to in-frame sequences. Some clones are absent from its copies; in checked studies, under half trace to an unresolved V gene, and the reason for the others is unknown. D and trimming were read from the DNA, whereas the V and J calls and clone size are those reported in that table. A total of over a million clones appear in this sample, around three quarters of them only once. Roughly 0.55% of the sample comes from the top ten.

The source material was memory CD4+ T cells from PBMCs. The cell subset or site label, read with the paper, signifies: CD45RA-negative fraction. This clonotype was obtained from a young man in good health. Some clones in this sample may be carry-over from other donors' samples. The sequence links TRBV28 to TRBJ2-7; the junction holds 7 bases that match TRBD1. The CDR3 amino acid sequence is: CASAVRQGAEEQYF. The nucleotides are TGTGCCAGCGCCGTCCGACAGGGAGCGGAGGAGCAGTACTTC.